The present T cell receptor beta chain was sequenced within a study of cytomegalovirus exposure and HLA in healthy donors. Overall study: An analysis done earlier identified more than 90 million unique TCR beta sequences from approximately 200 million T cells. General observations from the study: A later analysis linked a missense DCLRE1C variant to TCR beta V- and J-gene trimming. In a later analysis, common viral pathogens appeared linked to several of the most significant clusters. TRBV6-2, TRBV6-3 and other indistinguishable V segments were excluded.

PCR amplification relied on 60 Vbeta primers (plus 13 Jbeta primers). Sequencing was performed with immunoSEQ multiplex PCR; in TCRdb, only in-frame clones are kept and a portion is missing. The data show around 120,000 clones, about 80% seen once. This clone was seen more than once but under ten times. Its antigen is not known. Germline V CDR1 and CDR2: SNHLY, FYNNEI. CDR3 length: 14 amino acids. V gave up 5 bases and J gave up 2 bases, with 10 bases separating them. The sequence was collected from a female donor in good health and CMV-seropositive. Sequences were obtained from PBMCs. The chain uses TRBV2 and TRBJ1-5, with D possibly being TRBD1 (6 bases). The CDR3 protein is CASSKQGRNQPQHF. The CDR3 DNA reads as TGTGCCAGCAGTAAACAGGGACGCAATCAGCCCCAGCATTTT.